This T cell receptor beta chain was identified during a study of T-cell memory formation after mild COVID-19. Study-level background: TCR clusters mostly belonged to single donors. Study-wide results and limits: Researchers found some responding clones in pre-infection memory, a sign that cross-reactive memory joined. Balance between CD4 and CD8 was seen in clones contracting day 15 to 85, and a CD4+ lean was seen in later expanders.

The sample holds a few counts of this clonotype. The antigen remains unidentified. Trimming took off 6 bases at V and 4 bases at J, with 15 bases between the two ends. This CDR3 is 14 amino acids long. Germline V lookup: CDR1 SGHKS, CDR2 YYEKEE (reference sequence). Employing constant-segment primers, 5'RACE generated TCR alpha and TCR beta cDNA libraries bearing sample barcodes and UMIs. TCRdb redid the calling of the 5' RACE reads with MiXCR, one entry per CDR3 protein. The sample records about 170,000 distinct CDR3 sequences, over 10% being singletons. The sequence was obtained from a young man who had mild COVID-19 (a few samples of this study predate the infection). Cell type and time point are not known. The chain has TRBV5-5 and TRBJ2-3; unclear D gene. Source material: PBMCs or a T cell subset sorted from them (not recorded which). CDR3 nucleotides: TGTGCCAGCAATTTACCCCTCGGCTCAGATACGCAGTATTTT. It translates to CASNLPLGSDTQYF.